The 14 T cell receptor beta chains below were found in one sample sequenced in a study of STAT5B mutations in CD4+ large granular lymphocyte leukemia. Generated by immunoSEQ multiplex PCR, the TCRdb table keeps only in-frame clones and is missing some. The sample lists tens of thousands of clones, 78% seen once, with just over 2.5% in the top ten. Sequencing input: CD4+ T cells from blood buffy coats. The receptors were gathered from a human donor in good health.

CDR3 nucleotide sequence: TGTGCCAGCAGGGCAGTCGGGGTTAGCAATCAGCCCCAGCATTTT. This translates into CASRAVGVSNQPQHF. The J gene is TRBJ1-5, the V gene TRBV2; D unclear. CDR3 length: 15 amino acids. Germline lookup yields CDR1 SNHLY and CDR2 FYNNEI. V was pared by 6 bases and J by 0 bases, with 12 bases between. Full variable domain (rest looked up from reference TRBV2 and TRBJ1-5): EPEVTQTPSHQVTQMGQEVILRCVPISNHLYFYWYRQILGQKVEFLVSFYNNEISEKSEIFDDQFSVERPDGSNFTLKIRSTKLEDSAMYFCASRAVGVSNQPQHFGDGTRLSIL.

The rearrangement uses TRBV19 and TRBJ1-5; a possible D gene is TRBD1 (5 bases). Germline V gene data show CDR1 as LNHDA and CDR2 as SQIVND (reference sequence). Trimming removed 7 bases at V and 2 bases at J, with 18 bases between. The CDR3 length is 16 residues. The CDR3 DNA follows: TGTGCCAGTACCTCTTTCGGGGAAGGGGGCAATCAGCCCCAGCATTTT. This translates into CASTSFGEGGNQPQHF.

The rearrangement links TRBV6-1 to TRBJ2-4, with 10 bases identical to TRBD1. Germline CDR1 reads MNHNS; CDR2 reads SASEGT. Unmatched junction bases numbered 12, after V lost 7 bases and J lost 9 bases. This CDR3 spans 15 amino acids. CDR3 coding DNA: TGTGCCAGCAAACCGGGACAGGGGACCATGGGCATTCAGTACTTC. It specifies CASKPGQGTMGIQYF.

This clone is a singleton in its sample. This rearrangement joins TRBV10-3 to TRBJ2-7, with D perhaps being TRBD1 or TRBD2 (6 bases each). V lost 7 bases to trimming and J lost 1 base, with 14 bases between them. CDR1 is ENHRY, CDR2 SYGVKD, per germline. The CDR3 has 14 amino acids. DNA for the CDR3: TGTGCCATCACCGCGGAGGGGGATTCCTACGAGCAGTACTTC. Amino acid sequence: CAITAEGDSYEQYF.

The count of this clone is one. The chain uses TRBV25-1 and TRBJ2-1; possibly TRBD1 for D (6 bases). The CDR3 is made up of 17 amino acids. Per germline, CDR1 MGHDK and CDR2 SYGVNS. V shed 3 bases and J shed 4 bases, with 19 bases lying between them. CDR3 region: CASSDPGPGVTYNEQFF. In nucleotides, the CDR3 is TGTGCCAGCAGTGACCCGGGTCCAGGGGTGACTTACAATGAGCAGTTCTTC. Variable domain in full (rest from reference TRBV25-1 and TRBJ2-1): EADIYQTPRYLVIGTGKKITLECSQTMGHDKMYWYQQDPGMELHLIHYSYGVNSTEKGDLSSESTVSRIRTEHFPLTLESARPSHTSQYLCASSDPGPGVTYNEQFFGPGTRLTVL.

The chain carries TRBV10-3 and TRBJ2-3; maybe TRBD1 (5 bases). V was trimmed by 7 bases and J by 3 bases, leaving 17 bases between them. Germline V gene data show CDR1 as ENHRY and CDR2 as SYGVKD. The CDR3 spans 15 residues. CDR3 bases: TGTGCCATCATGGGCTCAGGGAAAATGACAGATACGCAGTATTTT. It is translated as CAIMGSGKMTDTQYF.

The chain is built from TRBV27 and TRBJ2-3, with D unclear. Germline V gives CDR1 MNHEY, CDR2 SMNVEV (reference sequence). The CDR3 is made up of 12 amino acids. V was cut by 5 bases and J by 0 bases, with 3 bases left in between. CDR3 nucleotides: TGTGCCAGCAGTCAAAGCACAGATACGCAGTATTTT. It is translated as CASSQSTDTQYF.

The chain employs TRBV25-1 and TRBJ2-7, with D uncertain. V was clipped by 1 base and J by 2 bases, with 9 bases between them. Germline CDR1 MGHDK, CDR2 SYGVNS. CDR3 length equals 14 residues. Here the CDR3 DNA reads TGTGCCAGCAGTGAATCCAACTACCCCTACGAGCAGTACTTC. This sequence encodes CASSESNYPYEQYF.

The rearrangement joins TRBV19 to TRBJ1-3; possibly TRBD1 for D (5 bases). Germline assignment: CDR1 LNHDA and CDR2 SQIVND (reference sequence). V shed 5 bases and J shed 0 bases, with 14 bases lying between them. The CDR3 sequence is 16 residues long. CDR3 in DNA: TGTGCCAGTAGTCCCGACGCTGACAGCTCTGGAAACACCATATATTTT. Its translation: CASSPDADSSGNTIYF.

The chain couples TRBV2 to TRBJ2-7; 7 nucleotides match TRBD1. This CDR3 spans 14 amino acids. V trimming: 6 bases; J trimming: 2 bases; junction bases outside the gene matches: 7. CDR1 and CDR2 from the germline V gene are SNHLY and FYNNEI. This chain's CDR3 is CASSEQGPPYEQYF. CDR3 nucleotide sequence: TGTGCCAGCAGCGAACAGGGGCCTCCCTACGAGCAGTACTTC. The complete variable domain, with remaining parts taken from reference TRBV2 and TRBJ2-7, reads EPEVTQTPSHQVTQMGQEVILRCVPISNHLYFYWYRQILGQKVEFLVSFYNNEISEKSEIFDDQFSVERPDGSNFTLKIRSTKLEDSAMYFCASSEQGPPYEQYFGPGTRLTVT.

The V call is TRBV2, the J call TRBJ2-1; TRBD2 aligns across 7 bases. CDR3 length: 13 amino acids. V lost 6 bases, J lost 5 bases, and 4 bases stayed unmatched. The germline CDR1 and CDR2 sequences are SNHLY and FYNNEI. The CDR3 coding sequence is TGTGCCAGCAGGACTAGCCCAAACAATGAGCAGTTCTTC. Its translation is CASRTSPNNEQFF.

The chain joins TRBV6-6 to TRBJ1-2, with D unclear. This CDR3 comprises 12 residues. Germline V lookup: CDR1 MNHNY, CDR2 SVGAGI (reference sequence). V was clipped by 5 bases and J by 3 bases, with 7 bases between them. The CDR3 protein is CASSPRDYGYTF. The DNA of the CDR3 is TGTGCCAGCAGTCCGCGGGACTATGGCTACACCTTC.

The CDR3 bases are TGTGCCAGCAGTGGGCAGGGGACCGGGGAGCTGTTTTTT. It encodes CASSGQGTGELFF. The chain links TRBV2 to TRBJ2-2; maybe TRBD1 (6 bases). There are 13 residues in the CDR3. The V gene lost 4 bases and the J gene lost 5 bases, with 8 bases spanning the gap. Germline values: CDR1 SNHLY, CDR2 FYNNEI.

The J gene is TRBJ2-7, the V gene TRBV7-2, with 7 bases aligning to TRBD2. V shed 1 base, J shed 3 bases, and the junction held 6 bases outside the gene matches. This CDR3 region has 15 residues. Per germline, CDR1 SGHTA and CDR2 FQGNSA. Written as DNA, the CDR3 is TGTGCCAGCAGCTTAGGAAGCGGGGTCTTCTACGAGCAGTACTTC. Amino acids: CASSLGSGVFYEQYF.